This T cell receptor beta chain was found in a study of CD8+ T cells in alopecia areata. Sequencing used cDNA as its template, made by extracting RNA and reverse transcribing it. The assay was immunoSEQ multiplex PCR, and TCRdb's table has in-frame clones only and misses some. The sample includes approximately 170,000 clones, approximately 60% of them seen just once. Study-wide findings and caveats: Between patients, shared TCR sequences were less clear than in mice. This was possibly due in part to HLA diversity in the patient population. Clonality was higher in lesional than normal scalp, especially in alopecia totalis/universalis. Tofacitinib produced a significant decrease in scalp clonality and in expanded CD8+ clones among the top 100.

Trimming stripped 6 bases from V and 5 bases from J, with 9 bases between. Looked up from germline, CDR1 is SQVTM and CDR2 is ANQGSEA. CDR3 length: 11 amino acids. Treatment denoted: oral pan-JAK inhibitor, 5-10 mg twice daily. From alopecia areata patients, lesional scalp punch biopsies and peripheral blood were collected. This clone was counted between two and nine times. What it binds is not known. This specimen includes other DNA sequences encoding the same CDR3. This receptor was obtained from a human donor with alopecia areata. The sequences come from CD4+ T cells sorted from blood, collected at week 4, from a patient treated with tofacitinib. This chain connects TRBV29-1 to TRBJ2-3; perhaps TRBD1 as D (5 bases). The CDR3 coding sequence is TGCAGCGTGAGGCAGGGAGATACGCAGTATTTT. It specifies CSVRQGDTQYF.